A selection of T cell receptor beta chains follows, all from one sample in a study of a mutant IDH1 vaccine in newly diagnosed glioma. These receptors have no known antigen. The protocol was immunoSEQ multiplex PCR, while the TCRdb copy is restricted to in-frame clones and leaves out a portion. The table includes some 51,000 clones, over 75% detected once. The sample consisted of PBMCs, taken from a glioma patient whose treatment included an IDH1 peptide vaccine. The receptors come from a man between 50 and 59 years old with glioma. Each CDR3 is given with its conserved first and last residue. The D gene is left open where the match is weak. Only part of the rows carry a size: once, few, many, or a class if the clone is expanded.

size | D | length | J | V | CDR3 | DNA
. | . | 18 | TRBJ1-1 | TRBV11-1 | CASNLGGRQAPRVTEAFF | TGTGCCAGCAATCTCGGGGGACGTCAGGCTCCAAGGGTCACTGAAGCTTTCTTT
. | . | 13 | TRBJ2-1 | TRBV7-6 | CATAGANYNEQFF | TGTGCCACCGCTGGGGCGAACTACAATGAGCAGTTCTTC
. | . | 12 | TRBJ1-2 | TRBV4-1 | CASSPERGGYTF | TGCGCCAGCAGCCCAGAGCGGGGGGGCTACACCTTC
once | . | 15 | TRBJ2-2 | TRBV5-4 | CASSRGGSNTGELFF | TGTGCCAGCAGTCGCGGGGGCTCGAACACCGGGGAGCTGTTTTTT
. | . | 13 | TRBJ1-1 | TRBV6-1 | CASSTYENTEAFF | TGTGCCAGTTCGACATACGAGAACACTGAAGCTTTCTTT
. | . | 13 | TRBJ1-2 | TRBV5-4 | CASSSGGDYGYTF | TGTGCCAGCAGCTCCGGGGGGGACTATGGCTACACCTTC
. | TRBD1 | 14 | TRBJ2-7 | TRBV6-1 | CASSEGQGTYEQYF | TGTGCCAGCAGTGAAGGACAGGGTACCTACGAGCAGTACTTC
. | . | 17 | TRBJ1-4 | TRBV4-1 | CASSQDIRTATNEKLFF | TGCGCCAGCAGCCAAGATATCCGGACAGCAACTAATGAAAAACTGTTTTTT
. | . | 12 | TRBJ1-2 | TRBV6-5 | CASARGSYGYTF | TGTGCCAGCGCTAGGGGGAGCTATGGCTACACCTTC
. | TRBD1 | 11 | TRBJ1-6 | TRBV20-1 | CSADRQGRLHF | TGCAGTGCGGATCGACAGGGCCGACTCCACTTT
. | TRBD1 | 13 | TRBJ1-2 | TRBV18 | CASSRTGVYGYTF | TGTGCCAGCTCGAGGACAGGGGTCTATGGCTACACCTTC
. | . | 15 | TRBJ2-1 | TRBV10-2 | CASSEAGRPNNEQFF | TGCGCCAGCAGTGAGGCGGGGAGACCAAACAATGAGCAGTTCTTC
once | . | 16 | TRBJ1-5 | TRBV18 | CASSPPGRGGNQPQHF | TGTGCCAGCTCACCACCGGGCAGGGGTGGCAATCAGCCCCAGCATTTT
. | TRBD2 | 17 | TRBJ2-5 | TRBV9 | CASSPGTSGGRQETQYF | TGTGCCAGCAGCCCCGGGACTAGCGGGGGCCGCCAAGAGACCCAGTACTTC
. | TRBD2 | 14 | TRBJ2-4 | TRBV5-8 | CASSLVSGGGIQYF | TGTGCCAGCAGCTTGGTATCGGGGGGAGGCATTCAGTACTTC
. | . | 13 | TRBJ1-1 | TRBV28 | CASSLDMNTEAFF | TGTGCCAGCAGTTTAGACATGAACACTGAAGCTTTCTTT
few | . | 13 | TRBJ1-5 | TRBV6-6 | CASGTGNNQPQHF | TGTGCCAGCGGTACAGGAAATAATCAGCCCCAGCATTTT
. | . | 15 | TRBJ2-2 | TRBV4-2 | CASSPEGDFTGELFF | TGTGCCAGCAGCCCAGAGGGAGATTTCACCGGGGAGCTGTTTTTT
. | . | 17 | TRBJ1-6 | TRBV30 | CAWSADRIVSYNSPLHF | TGTGCCTGGAGTGCGGACCGCATAGTCTCCTATAATTCACCCCTCCACTTT
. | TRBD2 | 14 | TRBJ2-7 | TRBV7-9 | CASSPGGGEGEQYF | TGTGCCAGCAGCCCGGGGGGAGGGGAGGGCGAGCAGTACTTC
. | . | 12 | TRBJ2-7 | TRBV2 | CASSEKVNEQYF | TGTGCCAGCAGTGAGAAGGTGAACGAGCAGTACTTC
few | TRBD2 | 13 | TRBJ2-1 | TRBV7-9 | CAASGLASMGQFF | TGTGCAGCCTCGGGACTAGCGTCTATGGGGCAGTTCTTC
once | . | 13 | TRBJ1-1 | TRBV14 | CASSQNGNTEAFF | TGTGCCAGCAGCCAAAACGGGAACACTGAAGCTTTCTTT
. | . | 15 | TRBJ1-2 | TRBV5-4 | CASSLPSGSNYGYTF | TGTGCCAGCAGCCTTCCATCGGGGAGTAACTATGGCTACACCTTC
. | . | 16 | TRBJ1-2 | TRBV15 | CATSRDAGRHVYGYTF | TGTGCCACCAGCAGAGACGCAGGGAGACATGTCTATGGCTACACCTTC
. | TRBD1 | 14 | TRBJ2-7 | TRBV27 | CASSLAGGTYEQYF | TGTGCCAGCAGTTTAGCAGGGGGCACTTACGAGCAGTACTTC
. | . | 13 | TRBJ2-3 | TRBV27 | CASSRLGLDTQYF | TGTGCCAGCAGCCGACTAGGATTAGATACGCAGTATTTT
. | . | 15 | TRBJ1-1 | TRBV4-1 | CASSQEVGLNTEAFF | TGCGCCAGCAGCCAAGAGGTGGGGTTGAACACTGAAGCTTTCTTT
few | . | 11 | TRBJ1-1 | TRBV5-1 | CASSLGDAAFF | TGCGCCAGCAGCTTGGGTGACGCTGCTTTCTTT
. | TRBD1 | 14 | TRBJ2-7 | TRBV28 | CASSGTDVTYEQYF | TGTGCCAGCAGTGGGACAGATGTTACCTACGAGCAGTACTTC
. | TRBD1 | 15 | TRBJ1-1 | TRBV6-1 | CASSALNRGSTEAFF | TGTGCCAGCAGTGCCCTGAACAGGGGAAGCACTGAAGCTTTCTTT
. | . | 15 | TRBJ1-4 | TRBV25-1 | CASSDPSGVSQKLFF | TGTGCCAGCAGTGATCCAAGTGGAGTTTCACAAAAACTGTTTTTT
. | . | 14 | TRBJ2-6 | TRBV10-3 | CAIRGDSGANVLTF | TGTGCCATCAGGGGGGACTCTGGGGCCAACGTCCTGACTTTC
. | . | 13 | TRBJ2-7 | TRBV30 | CAWSEGQFGEQYF | TGTGCCTGGAGTGAGGGTCAATTTGGGGAGCAGTACTTC
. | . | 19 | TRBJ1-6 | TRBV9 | CASSVGYGQPTSYNSPLHF | TGTGCCAGCAGCGTAGGGTATGGGCAGCCGACCTCCTATAATTCACCCCTCCACTTT
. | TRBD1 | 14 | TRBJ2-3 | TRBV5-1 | CASSLQGVADTQYF | TGCGCCAGCAGCTTACAGGGGGTCGCAGATACGCAGTATTTT
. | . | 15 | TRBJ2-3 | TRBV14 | CASSHGQPSTDTQYF | TGTGCCAGCAGCCACGGACAGCCTAGCACAGATACGCAGTATTTT
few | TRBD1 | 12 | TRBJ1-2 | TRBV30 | CAWSADRVGYTF | TGTGCCTGGAGCGCGGACAGGGTCGGCTACACCTTC
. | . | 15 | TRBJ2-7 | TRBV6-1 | CASSESGRGTYEQYF | TGTGCCAGCAGTGAAAGTGGCAGGGGAACCTACGAGCAGTACTTC
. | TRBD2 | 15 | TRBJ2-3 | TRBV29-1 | CSLGTSSGSTDTQYF | TGCAGCCTCGGGACCTCTAGCGGTAGCACAGATACGCAGTATTTT
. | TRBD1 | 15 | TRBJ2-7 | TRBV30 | CAWKARDRLSYEQYF | TGTGCCTGGAAGGCCCGGGACAGGCTTTCCTACGAGCAGTACTTC
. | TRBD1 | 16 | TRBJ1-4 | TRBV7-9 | CASSSRGAGANEKLFF | TGTGCCAGCAGCTCCAGGGGGGCTGGGGCTAATGAAAAACTGTTTTTT
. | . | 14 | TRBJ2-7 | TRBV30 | CAWSPLAGAYEQYF | TGTGCCTGGAGTCCTTTGGCCGGAGCCTACGAGCAGTACTTC
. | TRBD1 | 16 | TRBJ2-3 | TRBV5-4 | CASSSPGQGNTDTQYF | TGTGCCAGCAGCTCCCCGGGACAGGGTAACACAGATACGCAGTATTTT
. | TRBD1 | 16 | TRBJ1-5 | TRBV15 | CATSREGQGGTGAQHF | TGTGCCACCAGCAGAGAGGGACAGGGAGGAACCGGGGCCCAGCATTTT
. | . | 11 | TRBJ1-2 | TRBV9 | CASRDNYGYTF | TGTGCCAGCCGGGACAACTATGGCTACACCTTC
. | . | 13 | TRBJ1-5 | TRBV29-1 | CSVLPGFNQPQHF | TGCAGCGTCCTTCCAGGGTTCAATCAGCCCCAGCATTTT
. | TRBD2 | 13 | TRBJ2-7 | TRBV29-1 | CSVGSSGSYEQYF | TGCAGCGTTGGGTCTAGCGGGTCCTACGAGCAGTACTTC
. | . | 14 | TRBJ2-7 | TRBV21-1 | CASSSGQGPYEQYF | TGTGCCAGCAGCAGTGGACAGGGCCCCTACGAGCAGTACTTC
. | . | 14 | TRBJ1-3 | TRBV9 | CASSDRSSGNTIYF | TGTGCCAGCAGCGACAGGAGCTCTGGAAACACCATATATTTT
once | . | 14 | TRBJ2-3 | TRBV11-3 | CASSPPGPPDTQYF | TGTGCCAGCAGCCCACCGGGTCCTCCGGATACGCAGTATTTT
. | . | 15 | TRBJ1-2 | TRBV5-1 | CASSTIDRRRYGYTF | TGCGCCAGCAGCACCATCGACAGGCGGAGATATGGCTACACCTTC
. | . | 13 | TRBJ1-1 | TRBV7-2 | CASSFEMNTEAFF | TGTGCCAGCAGCTTCGAGATGAACACTGAAGCTTTCTTT
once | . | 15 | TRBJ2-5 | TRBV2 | CASSPGGTDQETQYF | TGTGCCAGCAGTCCTGGGGGGACTGATCAAGAGACCCAGTACTTC
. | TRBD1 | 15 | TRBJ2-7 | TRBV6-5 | CASSYSRGQGYEQYF | TGTGCCAGCAGTTACTCGCGGGGACAGGGCTACGAGCAGTACTTC